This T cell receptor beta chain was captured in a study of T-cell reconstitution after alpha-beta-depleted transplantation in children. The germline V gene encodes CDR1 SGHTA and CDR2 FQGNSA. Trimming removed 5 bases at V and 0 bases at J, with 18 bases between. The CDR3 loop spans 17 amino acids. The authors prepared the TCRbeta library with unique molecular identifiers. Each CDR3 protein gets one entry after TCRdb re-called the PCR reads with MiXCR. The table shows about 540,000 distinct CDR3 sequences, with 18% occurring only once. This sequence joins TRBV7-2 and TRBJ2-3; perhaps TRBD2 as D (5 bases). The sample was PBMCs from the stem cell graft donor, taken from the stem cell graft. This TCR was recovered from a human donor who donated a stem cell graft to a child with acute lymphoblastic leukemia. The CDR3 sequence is CASSNRGGGGSTDTQYF. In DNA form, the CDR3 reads TGTGCCAGCAGCAACAGAGGTGGCGGCGGGAGCACAGATACGCAGTATTTT.